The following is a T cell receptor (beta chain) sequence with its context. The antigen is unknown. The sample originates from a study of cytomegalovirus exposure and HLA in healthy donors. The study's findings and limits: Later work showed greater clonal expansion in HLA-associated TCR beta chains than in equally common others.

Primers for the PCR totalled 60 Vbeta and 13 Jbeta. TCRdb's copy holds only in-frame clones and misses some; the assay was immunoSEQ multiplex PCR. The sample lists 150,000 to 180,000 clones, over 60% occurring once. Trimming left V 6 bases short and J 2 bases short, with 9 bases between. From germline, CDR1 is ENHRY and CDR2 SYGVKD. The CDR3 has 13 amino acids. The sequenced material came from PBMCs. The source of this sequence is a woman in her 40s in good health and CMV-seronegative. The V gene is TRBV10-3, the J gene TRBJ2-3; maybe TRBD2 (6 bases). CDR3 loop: CAIRGTPTDTQYF. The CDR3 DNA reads TGTGCCATCAGAGGGACTCCCACAGATACGCAGTATTTT.